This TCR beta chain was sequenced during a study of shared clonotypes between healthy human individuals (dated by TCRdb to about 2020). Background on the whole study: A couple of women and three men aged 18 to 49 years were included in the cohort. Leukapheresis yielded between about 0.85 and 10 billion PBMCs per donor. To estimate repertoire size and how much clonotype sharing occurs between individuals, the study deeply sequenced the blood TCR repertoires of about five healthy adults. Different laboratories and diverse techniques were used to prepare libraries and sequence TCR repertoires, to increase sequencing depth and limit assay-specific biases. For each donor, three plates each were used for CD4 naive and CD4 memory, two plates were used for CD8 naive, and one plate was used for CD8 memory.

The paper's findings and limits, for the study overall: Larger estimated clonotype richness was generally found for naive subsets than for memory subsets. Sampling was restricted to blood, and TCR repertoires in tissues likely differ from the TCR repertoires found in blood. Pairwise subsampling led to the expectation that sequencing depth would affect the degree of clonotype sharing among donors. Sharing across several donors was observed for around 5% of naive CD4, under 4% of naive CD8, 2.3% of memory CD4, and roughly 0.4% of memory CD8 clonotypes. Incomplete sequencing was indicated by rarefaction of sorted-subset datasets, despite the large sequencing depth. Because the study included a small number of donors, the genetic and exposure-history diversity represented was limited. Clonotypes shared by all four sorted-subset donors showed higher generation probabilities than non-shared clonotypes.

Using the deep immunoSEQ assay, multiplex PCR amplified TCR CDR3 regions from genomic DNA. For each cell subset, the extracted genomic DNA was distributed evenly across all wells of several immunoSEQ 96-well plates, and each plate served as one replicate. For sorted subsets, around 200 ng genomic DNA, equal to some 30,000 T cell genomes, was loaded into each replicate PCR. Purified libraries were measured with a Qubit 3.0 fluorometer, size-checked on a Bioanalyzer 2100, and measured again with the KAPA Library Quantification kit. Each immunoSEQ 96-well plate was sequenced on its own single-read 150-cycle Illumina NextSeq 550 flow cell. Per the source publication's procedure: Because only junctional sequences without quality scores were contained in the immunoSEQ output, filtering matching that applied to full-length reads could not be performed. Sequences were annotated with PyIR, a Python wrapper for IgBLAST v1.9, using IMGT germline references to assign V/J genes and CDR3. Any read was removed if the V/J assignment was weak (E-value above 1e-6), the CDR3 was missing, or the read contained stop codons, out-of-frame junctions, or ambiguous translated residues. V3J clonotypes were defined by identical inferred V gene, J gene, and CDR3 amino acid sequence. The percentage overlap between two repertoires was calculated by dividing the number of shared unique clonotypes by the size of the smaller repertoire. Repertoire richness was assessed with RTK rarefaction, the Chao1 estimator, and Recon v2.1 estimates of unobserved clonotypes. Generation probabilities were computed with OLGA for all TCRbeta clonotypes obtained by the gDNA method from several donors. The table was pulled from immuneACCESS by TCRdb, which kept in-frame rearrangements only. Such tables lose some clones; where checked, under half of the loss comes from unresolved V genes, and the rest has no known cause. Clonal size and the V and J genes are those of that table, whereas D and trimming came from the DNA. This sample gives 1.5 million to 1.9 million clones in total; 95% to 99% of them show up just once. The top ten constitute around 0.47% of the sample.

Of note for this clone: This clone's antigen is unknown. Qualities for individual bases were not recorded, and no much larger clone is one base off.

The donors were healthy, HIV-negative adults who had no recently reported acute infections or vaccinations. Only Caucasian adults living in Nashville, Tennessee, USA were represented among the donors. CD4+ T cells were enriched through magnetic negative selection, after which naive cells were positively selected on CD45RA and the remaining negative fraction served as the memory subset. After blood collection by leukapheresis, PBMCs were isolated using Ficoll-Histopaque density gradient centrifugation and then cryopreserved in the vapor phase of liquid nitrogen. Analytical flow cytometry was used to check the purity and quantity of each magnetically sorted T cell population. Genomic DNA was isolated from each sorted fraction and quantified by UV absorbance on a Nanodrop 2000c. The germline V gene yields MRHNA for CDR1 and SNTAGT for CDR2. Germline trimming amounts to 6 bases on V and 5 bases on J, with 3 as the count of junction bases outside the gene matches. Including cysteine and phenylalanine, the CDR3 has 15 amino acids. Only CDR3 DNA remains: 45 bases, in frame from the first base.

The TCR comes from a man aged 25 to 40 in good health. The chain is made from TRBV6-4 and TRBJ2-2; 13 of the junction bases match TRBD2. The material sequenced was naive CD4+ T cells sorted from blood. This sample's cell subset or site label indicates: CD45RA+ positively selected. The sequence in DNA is TGTGCCAGCAGCCCGGGACTAGCGGGGACCGGGGAGCTGTTTTTT. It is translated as CASSPGLAGTGELFF.